This T cell receptor (beta chain) is from a study of molecular identifiers for immune sequencing clone quantification. Study results and caveats: Detectable among some 1 million naive cells, according to reports, was Jurkat TCR RNA spiked in from one cell.

Previously reported methods and listed TCR primers produced the bulk TCR libraries. Using its own MiXCR run on the PCR reads, TCRdb lists one record per CDR3 protein. The sample records over 600,000 distinct CDR3 sequences, just under 20% being singletons. Germline CDR1 SQVTM, CDR2 ANQGSEA. This CDR3 is 12 amino acids long. The V gene lost 4 bases and the J gene lost 4 bases, with 11 bases spanning the gap. Naive CD8 T cells were sorted as CD8+CD4-CCR7+CD45RA+. This clonotype has at least ten counts. Its antigen is not identified. This rearrangement joins TRBV29-1 to TRBJ2-7; TRBD2 might be the D (5 bases). Sequences were obtained from naive CD8+ T cells from blood, with Jurkat cell RNA spiked in. Subset given: FACS-sorted CD8+CD4-CCR7+CD45RA+ naive T cells. This sequence originates from a human donor in good health. Some libraries in this study had Jurkat cell RNA spiked in. Here the CDR3 DNA reads TGCAGCGTTGCCCTATCGGGATACGAGCAGTACTTC. It specifies CSVALSGYEQYF.